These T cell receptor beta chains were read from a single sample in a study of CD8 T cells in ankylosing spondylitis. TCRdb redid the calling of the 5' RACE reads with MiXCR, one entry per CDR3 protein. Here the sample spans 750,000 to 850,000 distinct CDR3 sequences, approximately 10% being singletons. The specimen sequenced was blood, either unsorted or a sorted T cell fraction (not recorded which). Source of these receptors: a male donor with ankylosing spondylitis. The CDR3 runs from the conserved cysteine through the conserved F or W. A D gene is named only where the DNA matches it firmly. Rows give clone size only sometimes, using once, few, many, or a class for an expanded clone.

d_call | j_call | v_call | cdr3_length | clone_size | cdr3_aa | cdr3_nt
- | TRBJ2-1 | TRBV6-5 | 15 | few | CASSYSTGAYNEQFF | TGTGCCAGCAGTTACTCGACGGGGGCCTACAATGAGCAGTTCTTC
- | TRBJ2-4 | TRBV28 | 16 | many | CASSPTRYRAKNIQYF | TGTGCCAGCAGCCCCACACGGTACCGAGCCAAAAACATTCAGTACTTC
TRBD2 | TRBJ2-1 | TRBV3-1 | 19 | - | CALCQQRPSGMSAYNEQFF | TGTGCCCTCTGCCAACAAAGGCCTAGCGGGATGTCTGCCTACAATGAGCAGTTCTTC
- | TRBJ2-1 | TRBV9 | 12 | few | CASSVGEDEQFF | TGTGCCAGCAGCGTTGGGGAAGATGAGCAGTTCTTC
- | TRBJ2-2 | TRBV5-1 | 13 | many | CASTPLRTGELFF | TGCGCCAGCACCCCTCTGCGCACCGGGGAGCTGTTTTTT
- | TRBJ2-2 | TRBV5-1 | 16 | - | CASSLGLFLNTGELFF | TGCGCCAGCAGCTTGGGACTCTTCCTTAACACCGGGGAGCTGTTTTTT
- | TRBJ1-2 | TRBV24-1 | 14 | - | CATSETGTGLGYTF | TGTGCCACCAGTGAAACCGGGACCGGTTTGGGCTACACCTTC
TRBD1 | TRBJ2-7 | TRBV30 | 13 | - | CAWSKKGADEQYF | TGTGCCTGGAGTAAGAAGGGGGCAGACGAGCAGTACTTC
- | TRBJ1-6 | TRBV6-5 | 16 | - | CASSYSSRIYNSPLHF | TGTGCCAGCAGTTACTCTTCGCGGATCTATAATTCACCCCTCCACTTT
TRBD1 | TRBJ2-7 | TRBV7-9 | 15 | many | CASSPPDRGDYEQYF | TGTGCCAGCAGCCCACCGGACAGGGGGGATTACGAGCAGTACTTC
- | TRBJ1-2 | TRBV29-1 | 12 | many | CSVSGTILGYTF | TGCAGCGTGAGCGGGACAATCCTTGGCTACACCTTC
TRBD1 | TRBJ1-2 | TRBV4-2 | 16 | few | CASSQEGAGGNYGYTF | TGTGCCAGCAGCCAAGAGGGGGCAGGGGGTAACTATGGCTACACCTTC
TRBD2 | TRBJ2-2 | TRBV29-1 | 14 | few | CSVEVAAGGPQLFF | TGCAGCGTTGAAGTTGCAGCGGGAGGGCCTCAGCTGTTTTTT
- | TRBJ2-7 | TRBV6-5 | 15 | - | CASSYSGGGHYEQYF | TGTGCCAGCAGTTACTCGGGGGGGGGCCACTACGAGCAGTACTTC
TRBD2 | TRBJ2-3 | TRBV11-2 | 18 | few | CASSLGTSGRWSTDTQYF | TGTGCCAGCAGCTTAGGGACTAGCGGGAGATGGAGCACAGATACGCAGTATTTT
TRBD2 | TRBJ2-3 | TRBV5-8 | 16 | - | CASSSLAGFSTDTQYF | TGTGCCAGCAGCTCCTTAGCGGGATTCAGCACAGATACGCAGTATTTT
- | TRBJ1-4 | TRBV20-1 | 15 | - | CSAPDFQGYWEKLFF | TGCAGTGCTCCCGATTTTCAGGGGTATTGGGAAAAACTGTTTTTT
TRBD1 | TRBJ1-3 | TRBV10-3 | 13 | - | CAISRDRVNTIYF | TGTGCCATCAGCCGGGACAGGGTCAACACCATATATTTT
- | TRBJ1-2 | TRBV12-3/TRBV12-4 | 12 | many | CASTQANYGYTF | TGTGCCAGCACTCAGGCTAACTATGGCTACACCTTC
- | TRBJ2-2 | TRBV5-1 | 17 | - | CASSLGRGQLNTGELFF | TGCGCCAGCAGCTTGGGGAGGGGACAGCTGAACACCGGGGAGCTGTTTTTT
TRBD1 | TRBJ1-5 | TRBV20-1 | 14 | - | CSAYSGTVNQPQHF | TGCAGTGCCTACTCCGGGACAGTTAATCAGCCCCAGCATTTT